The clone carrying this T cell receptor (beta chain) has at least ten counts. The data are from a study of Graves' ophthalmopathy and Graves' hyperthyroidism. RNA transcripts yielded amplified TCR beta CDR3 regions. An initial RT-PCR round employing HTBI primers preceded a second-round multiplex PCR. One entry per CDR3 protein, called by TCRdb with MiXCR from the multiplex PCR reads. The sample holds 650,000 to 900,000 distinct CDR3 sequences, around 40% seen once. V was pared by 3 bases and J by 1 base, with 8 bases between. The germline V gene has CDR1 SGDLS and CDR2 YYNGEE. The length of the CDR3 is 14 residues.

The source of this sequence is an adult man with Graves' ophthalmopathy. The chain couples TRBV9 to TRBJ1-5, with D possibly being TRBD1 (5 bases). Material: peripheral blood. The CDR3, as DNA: TGTGCCAGCAGCGGCGGGACCAGCAATCAGCCCCAGCATTTT. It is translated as CASSGGTSNQPQHF.